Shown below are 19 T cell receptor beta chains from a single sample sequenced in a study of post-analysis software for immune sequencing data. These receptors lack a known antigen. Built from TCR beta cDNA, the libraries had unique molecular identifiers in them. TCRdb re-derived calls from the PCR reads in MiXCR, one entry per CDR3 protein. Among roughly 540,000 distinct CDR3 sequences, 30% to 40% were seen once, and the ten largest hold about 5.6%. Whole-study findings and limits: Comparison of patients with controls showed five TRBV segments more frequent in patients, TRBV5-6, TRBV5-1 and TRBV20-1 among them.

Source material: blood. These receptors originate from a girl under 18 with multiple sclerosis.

CDR3 sequence: CAREGQRPYNEQFF. The CDR3, as DNA: TGTGCCAGAGAGGGACAGAGGCCCTACAATGAGCAGTTCTTC. The chain couples TRBV2 to TRBJ2-1; 7 positions match TRBD1. Germline CDR1 is SNHLY and CDR2 is FYNNEI. V shed 9 bases, J shed 2 bases, and the junction held 7 bases outside the gene matches. There are 14 residues in the CDR3.

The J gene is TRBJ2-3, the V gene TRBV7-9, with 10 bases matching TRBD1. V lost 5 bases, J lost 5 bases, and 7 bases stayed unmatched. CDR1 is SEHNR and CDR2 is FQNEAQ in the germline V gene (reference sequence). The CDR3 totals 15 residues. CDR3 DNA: TGTGCCAGCAGCCCAGACAGGGGGCGTAGAGATACGCAGTATTTT. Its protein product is CASSPDRGRRDTQYF.

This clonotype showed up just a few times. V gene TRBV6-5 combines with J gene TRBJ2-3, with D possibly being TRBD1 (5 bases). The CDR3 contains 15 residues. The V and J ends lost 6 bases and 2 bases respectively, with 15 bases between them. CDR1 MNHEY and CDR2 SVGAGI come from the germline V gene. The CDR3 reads CASRSFRDYTDTQYF. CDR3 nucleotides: TGTGCCAGCAGATCATTCAGGGATTACACAGATACGCAGTATTTT.

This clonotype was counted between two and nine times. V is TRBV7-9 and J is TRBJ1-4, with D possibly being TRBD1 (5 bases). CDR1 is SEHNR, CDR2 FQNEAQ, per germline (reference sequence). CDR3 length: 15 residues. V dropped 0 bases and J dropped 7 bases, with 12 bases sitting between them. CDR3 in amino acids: CASSLAQGESEKLFF. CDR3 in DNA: TGTGCCAGCAGCTTAGCGCAGGGCGAGAGTGAAAAACTGTTTTTT.

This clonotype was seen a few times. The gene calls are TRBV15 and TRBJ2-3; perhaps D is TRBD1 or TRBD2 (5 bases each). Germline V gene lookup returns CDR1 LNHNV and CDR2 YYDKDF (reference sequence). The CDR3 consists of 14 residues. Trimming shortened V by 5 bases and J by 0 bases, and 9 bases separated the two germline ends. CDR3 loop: CATSWDPSTDTQYF. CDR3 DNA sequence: TGTGCCACCAGCTGGGACCCGAGCACAGATACGCAGTATTTT. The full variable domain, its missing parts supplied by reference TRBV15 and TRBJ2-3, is DAMVIQNPRYQVTQFGKPVTLSCSQTLNHNVMYWYQQKSSQAPKLLFHYYDKDFNNEADTPDNFQSRRPNTSFCFLDIRSPGLGDTAMYLCATSWDPSTDTQYFGPGTRLTVL.

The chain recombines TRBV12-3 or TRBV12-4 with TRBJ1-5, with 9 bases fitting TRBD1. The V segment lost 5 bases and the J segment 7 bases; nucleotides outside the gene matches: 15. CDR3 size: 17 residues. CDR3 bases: TGTGCCAGCAGTCAGAAGACCGGGACAGGGATCGAACAGCCCCAGCATTTT. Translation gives CASSQKTGTGIEQPQHF.

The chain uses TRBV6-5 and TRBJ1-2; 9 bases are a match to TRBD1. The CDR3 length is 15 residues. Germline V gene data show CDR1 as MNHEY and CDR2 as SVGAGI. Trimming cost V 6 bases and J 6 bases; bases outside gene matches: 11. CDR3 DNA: TGTGCCAGCAGCTCTACCGGGACAGGGTTCAATGGCTACACCTTC. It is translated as CASSSTGTGFNGYTF.

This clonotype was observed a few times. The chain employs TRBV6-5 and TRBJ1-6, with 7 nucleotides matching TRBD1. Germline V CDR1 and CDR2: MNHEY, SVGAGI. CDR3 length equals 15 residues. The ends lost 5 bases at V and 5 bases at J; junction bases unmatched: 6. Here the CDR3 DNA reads TGTGCCAGCAGTCGAGGGGGCGTAGATAATTCACCCCTCCACTTT. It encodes CASSRGGVDNSPLHF.

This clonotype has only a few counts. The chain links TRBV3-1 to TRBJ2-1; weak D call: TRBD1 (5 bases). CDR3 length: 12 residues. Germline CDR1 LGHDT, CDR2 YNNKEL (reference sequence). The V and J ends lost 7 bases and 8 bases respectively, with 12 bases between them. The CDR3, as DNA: TGTGCCAGCACTCAGGGTGGGGATGAGCAGTTCTTC. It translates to CASTQGGDEQFF.

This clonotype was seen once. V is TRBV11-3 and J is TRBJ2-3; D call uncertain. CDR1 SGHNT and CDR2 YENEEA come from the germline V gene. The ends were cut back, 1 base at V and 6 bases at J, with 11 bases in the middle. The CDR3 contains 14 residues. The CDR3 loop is CASSLGSPTDTQYF. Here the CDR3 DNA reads TGTGCCAGCAGCTTAGGGAGTCCGACGGATACGCAGTATTTT.

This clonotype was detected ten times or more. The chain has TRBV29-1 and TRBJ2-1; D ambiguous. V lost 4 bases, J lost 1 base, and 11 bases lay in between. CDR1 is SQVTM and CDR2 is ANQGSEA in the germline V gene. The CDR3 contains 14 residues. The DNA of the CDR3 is TGCAGCGTTGCGGACGGGTCTTCCTACAATGAGCAGTTCTTC. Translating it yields CSVADGSSYNEQFF.

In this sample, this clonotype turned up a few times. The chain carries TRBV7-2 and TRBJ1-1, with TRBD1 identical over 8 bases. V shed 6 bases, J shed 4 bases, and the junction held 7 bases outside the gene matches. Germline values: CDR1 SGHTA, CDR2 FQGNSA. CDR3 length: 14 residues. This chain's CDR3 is CASSNRQGSTEAFF. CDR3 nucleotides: TGTGCCAGCAGTAATCGACAGGGGAGCACTGAAGCTTTCTTT.

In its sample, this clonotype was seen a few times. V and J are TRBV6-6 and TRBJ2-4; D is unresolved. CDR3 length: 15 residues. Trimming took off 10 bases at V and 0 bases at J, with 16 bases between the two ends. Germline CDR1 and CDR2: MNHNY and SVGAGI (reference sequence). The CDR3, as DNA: TGTGCCACCTTAGGTGTGGCGCTAGCCAAAAACATTCAGTACTTC. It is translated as CATLGVALAKNIQYF.

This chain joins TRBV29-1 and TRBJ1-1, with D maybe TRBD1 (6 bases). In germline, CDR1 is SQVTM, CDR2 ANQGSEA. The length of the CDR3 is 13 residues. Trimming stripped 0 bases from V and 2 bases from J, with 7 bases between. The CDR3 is CSVEEGANTEAFF. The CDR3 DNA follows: TGCAGCGTTGAAGAGGGGGCTAACACTGAAGCTTTCTTT. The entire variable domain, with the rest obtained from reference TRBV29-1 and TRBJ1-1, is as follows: SAVISQKPSRDICQRGTSLTIQCQVDSQVTMMFWYRQQPGQSLTLIATANQGSEATYESGFVIDKFPISRPNLTFSTLTVSNMSPEDSSIYLCSVEEGANTEAFFGQGTRLTVV.

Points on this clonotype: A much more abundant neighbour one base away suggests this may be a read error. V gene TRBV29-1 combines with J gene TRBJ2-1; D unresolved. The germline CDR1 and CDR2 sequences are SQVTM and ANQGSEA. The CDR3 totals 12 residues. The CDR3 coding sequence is TGCAGCGGGGCGCCCTCCCACAATGAGCAGTTCTTC. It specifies CSGAPSHNEQFF.

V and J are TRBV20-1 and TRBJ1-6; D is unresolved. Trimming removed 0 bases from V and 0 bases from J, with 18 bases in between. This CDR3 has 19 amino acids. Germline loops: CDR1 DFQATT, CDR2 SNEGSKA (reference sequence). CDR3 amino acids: CSARDEAGFSSSYNSPLHF. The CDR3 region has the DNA TGCAGTGCTAGAGATGAGGCAGGCTTCTCAAGCTCCTATAATTCACCCCTCCACTTT.

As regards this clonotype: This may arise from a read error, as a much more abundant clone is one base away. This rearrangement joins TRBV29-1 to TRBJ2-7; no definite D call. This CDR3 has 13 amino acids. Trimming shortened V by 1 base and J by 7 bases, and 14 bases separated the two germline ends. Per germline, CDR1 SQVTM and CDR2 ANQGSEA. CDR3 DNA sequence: TGCAGCGTTGAAGTTGGCAGGTACAATGAGCAGTACTTC. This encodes CSVEVGRYNEQYF.

The CDR3 loop is CASSPRQNTEAFF. CDR3 coding DNA: TGTGCCAGCAGCCCCAGGCAGAACACTGAAGCTTTCTTT. The chain has TRBV3-1 and TRBJ1-1, with unresolved D. The CDR3 is made up of 13 amino acids. Trimming left V 4 bases short and J 1 base short, with 7 bases between. CDR1 LGHDT and CDR2 YNNKEL come from the germline V gene (reference sequence). The full variable domain, completed using reference TRBV3-1 and TRBJ1-1, is DTAVSQTPKYLVTQMGNDKSIKCEQNLGHDTMYWYKQDSKKFLKIMFSYNNKELIINETVPNRFSPKSPDKAHLNLHINSLELGDSAVYFCASSPRQNTEAFFGQGTRLTVV.

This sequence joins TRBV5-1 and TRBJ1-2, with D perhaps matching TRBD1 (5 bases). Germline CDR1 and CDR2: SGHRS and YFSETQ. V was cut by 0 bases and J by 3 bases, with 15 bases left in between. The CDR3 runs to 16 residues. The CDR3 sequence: CASSLELGRGHYGYTF. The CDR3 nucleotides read TGCGCCAGCAGCTTGGAGTTAGGTCGGGGACACTATGGCTACACCTTC.